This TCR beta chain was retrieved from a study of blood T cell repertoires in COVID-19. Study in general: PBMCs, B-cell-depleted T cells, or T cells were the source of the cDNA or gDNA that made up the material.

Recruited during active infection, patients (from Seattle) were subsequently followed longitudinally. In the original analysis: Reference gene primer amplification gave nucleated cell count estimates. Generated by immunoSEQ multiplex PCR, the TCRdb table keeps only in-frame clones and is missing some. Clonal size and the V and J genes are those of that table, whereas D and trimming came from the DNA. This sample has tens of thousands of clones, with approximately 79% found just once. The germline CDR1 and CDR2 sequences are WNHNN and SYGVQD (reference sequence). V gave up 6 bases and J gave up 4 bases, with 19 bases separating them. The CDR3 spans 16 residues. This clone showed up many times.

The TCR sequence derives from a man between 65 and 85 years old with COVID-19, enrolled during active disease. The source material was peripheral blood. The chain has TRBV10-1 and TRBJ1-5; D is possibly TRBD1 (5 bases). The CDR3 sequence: CASRGALGLGNQPQHF. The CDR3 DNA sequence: TGCGCCAGCAGAGGGGCGTTAGGATTAGGTAATCAGCCCCAGCATTTT.